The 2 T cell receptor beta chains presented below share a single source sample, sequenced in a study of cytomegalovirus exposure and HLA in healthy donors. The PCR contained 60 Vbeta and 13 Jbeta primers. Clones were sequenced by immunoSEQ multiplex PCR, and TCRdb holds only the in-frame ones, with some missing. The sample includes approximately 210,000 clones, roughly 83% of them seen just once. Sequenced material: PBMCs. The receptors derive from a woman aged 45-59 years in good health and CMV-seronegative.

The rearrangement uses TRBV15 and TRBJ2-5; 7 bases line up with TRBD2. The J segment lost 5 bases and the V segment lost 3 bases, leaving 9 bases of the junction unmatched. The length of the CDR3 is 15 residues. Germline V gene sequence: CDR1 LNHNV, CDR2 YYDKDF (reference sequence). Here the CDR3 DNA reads TGTGCCACCAGCAGGACCCCCGGGCGGGGGGAGACCCAGTACTTC. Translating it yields CATSRTPGRGETQYF.

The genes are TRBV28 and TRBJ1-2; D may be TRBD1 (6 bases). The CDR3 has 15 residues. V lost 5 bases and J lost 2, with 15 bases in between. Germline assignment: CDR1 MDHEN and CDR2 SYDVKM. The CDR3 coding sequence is TGTGCCAGCAGTCCCCAGGACAGAACAAACTATGGCTACACCTTC. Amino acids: CASSPQDRTNYGYTF.